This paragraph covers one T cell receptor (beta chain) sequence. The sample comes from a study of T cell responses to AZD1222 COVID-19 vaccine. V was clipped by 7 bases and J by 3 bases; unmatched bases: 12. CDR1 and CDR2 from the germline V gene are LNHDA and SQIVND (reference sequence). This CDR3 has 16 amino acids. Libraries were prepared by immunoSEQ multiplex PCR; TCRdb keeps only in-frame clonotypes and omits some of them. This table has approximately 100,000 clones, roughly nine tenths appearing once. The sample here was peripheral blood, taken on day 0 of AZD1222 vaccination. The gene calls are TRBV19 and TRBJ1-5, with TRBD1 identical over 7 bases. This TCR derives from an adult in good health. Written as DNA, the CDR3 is TGTGCCAGTACCCGAAACCCCAGGGGGATCAATCAGCCCCAGCATTTT. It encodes CASTRNPRGINQPQHF.